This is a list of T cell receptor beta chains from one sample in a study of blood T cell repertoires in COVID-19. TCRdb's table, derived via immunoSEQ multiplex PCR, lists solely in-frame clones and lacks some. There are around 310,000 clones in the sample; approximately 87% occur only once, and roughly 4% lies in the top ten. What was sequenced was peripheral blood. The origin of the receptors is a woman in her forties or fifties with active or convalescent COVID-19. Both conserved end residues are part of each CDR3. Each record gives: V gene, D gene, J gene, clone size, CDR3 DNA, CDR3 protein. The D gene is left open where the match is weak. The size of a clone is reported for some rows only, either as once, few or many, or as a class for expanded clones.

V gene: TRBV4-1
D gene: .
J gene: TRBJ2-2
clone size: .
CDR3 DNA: TGCGCCAGCAGCCCCGTCACCGGGGAGCTGTTTTTT
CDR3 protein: CASSPVTGELFF

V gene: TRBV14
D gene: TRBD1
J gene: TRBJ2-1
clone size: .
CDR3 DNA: TGTGCCAGCAGCCAATCCGTAGGGACAGGGGCTTACAATGAGCAGTTCTTC
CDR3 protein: CASSQSVGTGAYNEQFF

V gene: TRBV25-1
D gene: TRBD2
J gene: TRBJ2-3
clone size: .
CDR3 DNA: TGTGCCAGCAGTGTGGGGGGGGGCACAGATACGCAGTATTTT
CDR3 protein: CASSVGGGTDTQYF

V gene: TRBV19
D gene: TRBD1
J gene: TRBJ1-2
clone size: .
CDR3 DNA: TGTGCCAGTAGTAAGGGACAGGGCCCTGCGGGGGGCTACACCTTC
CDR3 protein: CASSKGQGPAGGYTF

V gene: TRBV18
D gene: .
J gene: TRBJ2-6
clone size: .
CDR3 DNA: TGTGCCAGCTCACCACAAGGCGCCACAGGCCCCTCTGGGGCCAACGTCCTGACTTTC
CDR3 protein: CASSPQGATGPSGANVLTF

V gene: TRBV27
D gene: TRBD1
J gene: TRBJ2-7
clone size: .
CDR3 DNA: TGTGCCAGCAGTTTGCAGGACAGGAGATACGAGCAGTACTTC
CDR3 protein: CASSLQDRRYEQYF

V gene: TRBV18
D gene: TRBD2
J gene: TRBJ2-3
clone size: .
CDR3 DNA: TGTGCCAGCTCAGTTGGGGACTACCCCACAGATACGCAGTATTTT
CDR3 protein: CASSVGDYPTDTQYF

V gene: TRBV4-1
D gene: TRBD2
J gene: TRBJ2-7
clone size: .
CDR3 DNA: TGCGCCAGCAGCCAAGATAAGGGTTTCGCGGGAGGGCCCGGGGAGCAGTACTTC
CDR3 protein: CASSQDKGFAGGPGEQYF

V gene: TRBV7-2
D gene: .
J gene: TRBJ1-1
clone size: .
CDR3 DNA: TGTGCCAGCAGCTCTCGGGGAGGGACTGAAGCTTTCTTT
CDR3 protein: CASSSRGGTEAFF

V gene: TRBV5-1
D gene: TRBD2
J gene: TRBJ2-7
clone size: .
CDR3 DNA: TGCGCCAGCAGCAGCTTAGCGGGGGGGCCAAAAGAGCAGTACTTC
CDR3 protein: CASSSLAGGPKEQYF

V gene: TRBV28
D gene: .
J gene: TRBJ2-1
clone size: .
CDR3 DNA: TGTGCCAGCAGTTATGGACTTTCAAAGGAGGGTTACAATGAGCAGTTCTTC
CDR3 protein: CASSYGLSKEGYNEQFF

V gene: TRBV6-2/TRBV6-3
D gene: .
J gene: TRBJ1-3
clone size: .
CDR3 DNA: TGTGCCAGCAGTTACGGAGGCCCCCGCTCTGGAAACACCATATATTTT
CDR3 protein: CASSYGGPRSGNTIYF

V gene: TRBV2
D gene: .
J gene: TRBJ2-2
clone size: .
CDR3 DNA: TGTGCCAGCAGCTCAGGGGCCTCGAACACCGGGGAGCTGTTTTTT
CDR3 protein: CASSSGASNTGELFF

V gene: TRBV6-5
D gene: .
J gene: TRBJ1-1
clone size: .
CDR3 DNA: TGTGCCAGCAGTTACGTACGCGGGGCTACTGAAGCTTTCTTT
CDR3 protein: CASSYVRGATEAFF

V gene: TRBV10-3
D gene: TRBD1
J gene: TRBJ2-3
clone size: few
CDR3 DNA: TGTGCCATCAGTGGGTCGGCGGGACAGGGGGCCACAGATACGCAGTATTTT
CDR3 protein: CAISGSAGQGATDTQYF

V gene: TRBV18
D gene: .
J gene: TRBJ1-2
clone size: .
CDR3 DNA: TGTGCCAGCTCAGGAGAAGCTAACTATGGCTACACCTTC
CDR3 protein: CASSGEANYGYTF

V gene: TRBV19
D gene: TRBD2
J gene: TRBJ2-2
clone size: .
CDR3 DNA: TGTGCCAGTGGGATAGCGGGAATTAGCACCGGGGAGCTGTTTTTT
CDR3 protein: CASGIAGISTGELFF

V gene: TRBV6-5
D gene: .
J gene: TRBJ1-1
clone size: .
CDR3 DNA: TGTGCCAGCAGTTCTTTACAGGGCACCACTGAAGCTTTCTTT
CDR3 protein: CASSSLQGTTEAFF

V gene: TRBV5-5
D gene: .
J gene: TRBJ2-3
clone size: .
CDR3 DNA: TGTGCCAGCAGCTTGTACTTGGGCACAGATACGCAGTATTTT
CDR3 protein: CASSLYLGTDTQYF

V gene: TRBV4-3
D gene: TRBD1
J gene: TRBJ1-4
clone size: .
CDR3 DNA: TGCGCCAGCAGCCAAGTCCCGGGACAGGGGGCTGAAAAACTGTTTTTT
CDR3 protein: CASSQVPGQGAEKLFF

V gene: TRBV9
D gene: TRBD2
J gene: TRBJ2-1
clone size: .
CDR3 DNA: TGTGCCCGCAGCGCGGGGGGGGCCTACAATGAGCAGTTCTTC
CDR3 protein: CARSAGGAYNEQFF

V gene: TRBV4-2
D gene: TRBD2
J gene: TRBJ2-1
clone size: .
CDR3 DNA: TGTGCCAGCAGCCAAGTTTCAGCGGGGAGAGTTAATGAGCAGTTCTTC
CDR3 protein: CASSQVSAGRVNEQFF

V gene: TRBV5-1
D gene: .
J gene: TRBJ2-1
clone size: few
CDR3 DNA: TGCGCCAGCAGCTTGGCCGGGGTTCTTACCTACAATGAGCAGTTCTTC
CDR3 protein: CASSLAGVLTYNEQFF

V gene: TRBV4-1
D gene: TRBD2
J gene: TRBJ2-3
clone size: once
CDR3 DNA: TGCGCCAGCAGCCAAGTTCTGCGGCGGCGGGGGTCCACAGATACGCAGTATTTT
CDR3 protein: CASSQVLRRRGSTDTQYF

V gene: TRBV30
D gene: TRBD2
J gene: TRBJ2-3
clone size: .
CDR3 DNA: TGTGCCTGGAGTGTGGCTAGCGGGGGGGCCTCATATACGCAGTATTTT
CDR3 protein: CAWSVASGGASYTQYF

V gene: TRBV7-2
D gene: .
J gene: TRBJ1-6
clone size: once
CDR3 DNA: TGTGCCAGCAGCCCAGGGGAGATCTCACCCCTCCACTTT
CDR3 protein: CASSPGEISPLHF

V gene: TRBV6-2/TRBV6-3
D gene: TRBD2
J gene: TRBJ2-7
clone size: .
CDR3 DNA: TGTGCCAGCAGTTACTCAATCGGGGGGGTAGCGACCACCTACGAGCAGTACTTC
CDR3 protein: CASSYSIGGVATTYEQYF

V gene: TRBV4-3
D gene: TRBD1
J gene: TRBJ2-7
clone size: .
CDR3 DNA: TGCGCCAGCAGCCAAGTTGCACAGGGGCCCTACGAGCAGTACTTC
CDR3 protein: CASSQVAQGPYEQYF

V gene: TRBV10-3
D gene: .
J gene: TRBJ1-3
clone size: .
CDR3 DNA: TGTGCCATGCAAAGAGACTTAATCTCTGGAAACACCATATATTTT
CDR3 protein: CAMQRDLISGNTIYF

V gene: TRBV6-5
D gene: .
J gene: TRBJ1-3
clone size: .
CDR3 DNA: TGTGCCAGCAGTTCGGCCGGGACTCCAAGTGGAAACACCATATATTTT
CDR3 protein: CASSSAGTPSGNTIYF

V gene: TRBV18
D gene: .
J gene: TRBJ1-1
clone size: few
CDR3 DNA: TGTGCCAGCTCACCACGGGCTAACCTTAACACTGAAGCTTTCTTT
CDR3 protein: CASSPRANLNTEAFF

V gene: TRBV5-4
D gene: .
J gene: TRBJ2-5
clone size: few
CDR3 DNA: TGTGCCAGCAGCGCGACAGCCGCCCAAGAGACCCAGTACTTC
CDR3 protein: CASSATAAQETQYF

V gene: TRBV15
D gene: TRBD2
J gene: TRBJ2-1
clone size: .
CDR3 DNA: TGTGCCACCAGCAGAGGGGGACTAGCGGGAGGCAATGAGCAGTTCTTC
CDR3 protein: CATSRGGLAGGNEQFF

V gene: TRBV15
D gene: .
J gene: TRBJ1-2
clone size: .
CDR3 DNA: TGTGCCACCAGCAGAGATCAAGGGGTCGGCTACACCTTC
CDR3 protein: CATSRDQGVGYTF

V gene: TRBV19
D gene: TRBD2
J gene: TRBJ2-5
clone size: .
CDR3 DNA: TGTGCCAGCAGCCCTAGCGGGAGGGCCCTCCAAGAGACCCAGTACTTC
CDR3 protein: CASSPSGRALQETQYF

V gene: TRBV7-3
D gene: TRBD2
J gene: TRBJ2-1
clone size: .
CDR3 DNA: TGTGCCAGCAGCAAGGGGACTAGCGGGAACAATGAGCAGTTCTTC
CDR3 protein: CASSKGTSGNNEQFF

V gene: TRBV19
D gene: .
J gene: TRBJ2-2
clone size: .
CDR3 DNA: TGTGCCAGTAGTTCTCCCTTCGACTCCTCCGGGGAGCTGTTTTTT
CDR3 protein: CASSSPFDSSGELFF

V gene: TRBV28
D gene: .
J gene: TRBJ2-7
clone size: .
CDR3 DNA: TGTGCCAGCAGTACGACAGCTTACGAGCAGTACTTC
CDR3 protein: CASSTTAYEQYF

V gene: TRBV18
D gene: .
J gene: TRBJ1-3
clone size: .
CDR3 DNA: TGTGCCAGCTCACCATCCGGGTTAGCTGGAAACACCATATATTTT
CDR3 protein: CASSPSGLAGNTIYF

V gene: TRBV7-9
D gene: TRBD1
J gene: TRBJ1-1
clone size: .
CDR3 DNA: TGTGCCAGCAGCTTATTAAGGACAGGGGGCCGGAACACTGAAGCTTTCTTT
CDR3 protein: CASSLLRTGGRNTEAFF

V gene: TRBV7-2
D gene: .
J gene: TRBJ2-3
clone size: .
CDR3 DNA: TGTGCCAGCAGCTTGAGACAGGGAGGAGATACGCAGTATTTT
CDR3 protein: CASSLRQGGDTQYF

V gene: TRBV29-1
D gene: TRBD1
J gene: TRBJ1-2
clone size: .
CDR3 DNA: TGCAGCGTCGGACAGGACTATGGCTACACCTTC
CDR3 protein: CSVGQDYGYTF

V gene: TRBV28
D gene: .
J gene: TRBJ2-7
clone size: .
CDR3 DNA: TGTGCCAGCAGTTTCCCCGGAGGTGCCGATGAGCAGTACTTC
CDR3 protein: CASSFPGGADEQYF

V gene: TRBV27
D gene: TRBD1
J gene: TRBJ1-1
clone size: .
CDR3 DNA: TGTGCCACCCTCACAGGGGGCACTGAAGCTTTCTTT
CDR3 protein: CATLTGGTEAFF

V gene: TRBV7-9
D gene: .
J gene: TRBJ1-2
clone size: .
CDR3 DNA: TGTGCCAGCAGCTTGGTAAAGACAGATGGCTACACCTTC
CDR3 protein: CASSLVKTDGYTF

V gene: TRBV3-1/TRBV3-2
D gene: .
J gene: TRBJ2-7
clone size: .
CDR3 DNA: TGTGCCAGCAGCCAAGGTCCCGACTACTACGAGCAGTACTTC
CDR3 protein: CASSQGPDYYEQYF

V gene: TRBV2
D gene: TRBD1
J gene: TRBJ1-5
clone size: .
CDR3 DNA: TGTGCCAGCAGACAGGGGGCTGGCAATCAGCCCCAGCATTTT
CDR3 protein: CASRQGAGNQPQHF

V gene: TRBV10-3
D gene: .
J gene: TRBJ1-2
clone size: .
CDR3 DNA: TGTGCCATCAGTGAGGGGGCGGAAACAGGCTACACCTTC
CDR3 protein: CAISEGAETGYTF

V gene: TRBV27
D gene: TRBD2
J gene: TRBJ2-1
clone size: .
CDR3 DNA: TGTGCCAGCAGCGGGAGGGACAACTACAATGAGCAGTTCTTC
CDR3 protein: CASSGRDNYNEQFF

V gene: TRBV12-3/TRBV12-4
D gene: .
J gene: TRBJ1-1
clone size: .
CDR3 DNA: TGTGCCAGCAGTTTGGAGACTGAAGCTTTCTTT
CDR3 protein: CASSLETEAFF

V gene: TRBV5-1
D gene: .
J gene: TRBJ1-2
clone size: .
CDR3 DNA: TGCGCCAGCAGATCGCCCGGGGAGGGGAACTATGGCTACACCTTC
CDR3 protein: CASRSPGEGNYGYTF

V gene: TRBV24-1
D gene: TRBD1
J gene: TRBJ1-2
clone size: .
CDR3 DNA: TGTGCCACCAGCGGGGACAGGGGGAACTATGGCTACACCTTC
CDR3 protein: CATSGDRGNYGYTF

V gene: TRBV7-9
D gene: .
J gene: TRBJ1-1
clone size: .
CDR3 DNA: TGTGCCAGCAGCTTAGGCGGAAGGGGCAGGAACACTGAAGCTTTCTTT
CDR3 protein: CASSLGGRGRNTEAFF

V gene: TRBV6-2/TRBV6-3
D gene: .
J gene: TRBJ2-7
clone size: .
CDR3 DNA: TGTGCCAGCAGTTACTCCCGGGACTCAGGCGCCTACGAGCAGTACTTC
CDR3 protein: CASSYSRDSGAYEQYF

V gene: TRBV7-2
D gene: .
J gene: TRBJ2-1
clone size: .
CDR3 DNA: TGTGCCAGCAGCTTAGCCGGTTCTTCCTACAATGAGCAGTTCTTC
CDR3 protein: CASSLAGSSYNEQFF

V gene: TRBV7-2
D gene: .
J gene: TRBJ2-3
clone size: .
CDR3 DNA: TGTGCCAGCAGCTTTACGACTATAACAGATACGCAGTATTTT
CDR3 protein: CASSFTTITDTQYF

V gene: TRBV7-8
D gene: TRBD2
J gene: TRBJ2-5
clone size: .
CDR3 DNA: TGTGCCAGCAGCGTCAGACTAGCGGGGATTCAAGAGACCCAGTACTTC
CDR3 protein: CASSVRLAGIQETQYF